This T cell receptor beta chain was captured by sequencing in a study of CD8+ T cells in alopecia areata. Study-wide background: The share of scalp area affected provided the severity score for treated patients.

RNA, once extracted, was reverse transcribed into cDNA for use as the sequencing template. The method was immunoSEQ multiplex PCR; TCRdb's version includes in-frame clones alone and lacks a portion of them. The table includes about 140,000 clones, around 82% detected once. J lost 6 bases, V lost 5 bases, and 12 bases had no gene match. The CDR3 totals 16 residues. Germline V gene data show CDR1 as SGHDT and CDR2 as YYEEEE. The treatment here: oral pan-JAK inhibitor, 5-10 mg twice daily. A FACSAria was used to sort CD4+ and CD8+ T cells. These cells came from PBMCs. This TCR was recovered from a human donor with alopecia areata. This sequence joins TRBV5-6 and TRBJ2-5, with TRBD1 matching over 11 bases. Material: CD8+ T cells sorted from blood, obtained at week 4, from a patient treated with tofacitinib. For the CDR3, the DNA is TGTGCCAGCAGTTATCCGGGACAGGGGGATTTGAAGACCCAGTACTTC. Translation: CASSYPGQGDLKTQYF. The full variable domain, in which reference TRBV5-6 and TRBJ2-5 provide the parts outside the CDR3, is DAGVTQSPTHLIKTRGQQVTLRCSPKSGHDTVSWYQQALGQGPQFIFQYYEEEERQRGNFPDRFSGHQFPNYSSELNVNALLLGDSALYLCASSYPGQGDLKTQYFGPGTRLLVL.